The 26 T cell receptor beta chains in this list originate from one sample, sequenced in a study of T cell responses to AZD1222 COVID-19 vaccine. This table comes from immunoSEQ multiplex PCR, and its TCRdb copy is limited to in-frame clones, with some not included. The repertoire consists of 200,000 or so clones, with over 85% occurring once and the leading ten covering around 1%. The sequencing here drew on peripheral blood, taken 28 days after the second AZD1222 dose. The receptors were sampled from an adult who received the AZD1222 COVID-19 vaccine.

The chain uses TRBV29-1 and TRBJ2-1; 11 nucleotides agree with TRBD2. V was clipped by 4 bases and J by 5 bases; unmatched bases: 10. The CDR3 spans 16 residues. Germline CDR1 SQVTM, CDR2 ANQGSEA. The CDR3: CSVAPLLAGADNEQFF. In nucleotides, the CDR3 is TGCAGCGTTGCACCTTTACTAGCGGGGGCCGACAATGAGCAGTTCTTC.

This rearrangement joins TRBV6-6 to TRBJ2-7; 7 bases map to TRBD1. CDR1 is MNHNY, CDR2 SVGAGI, per germline (reference sequence). V shed 5 bases and J 3 bases; nucleotides not matched to a gene: 7. The CDR3 loop spans 14 amino acids. CDR3 DNA sequence: TGTGCCAGCAGTCCACCGACAGGGAACTACGAGCAGTACTTC. This translates into CASSPPTGNYEQYF.

The rearrangement links TRBV5-1 to TRBJ1-4; D remains ambiguous. Germline V gene sequence: CDR1 SGHRS, CDR2 YFSETQ. The V gene lost 0 bases and the J gene lost 7 bases, with 4 bases spanning the gap. This CDR3 comprises 12 residues. For the CDR3, the DNA is TGCGCCAGCAGCTTGGAAAGTGAAAAACTGTTTTTT. Translated, it gives CASSLESEKLFF.

This chain joins TRBV7-6 and TRBJ2-7; D remains ambiguous. V was cut by 5 bases and J by 6 bases, with 17 bases left in between. Germline CDR1 reads SGHVS; CDR2 reads FNYEAQ. This CDR3 contains 14 residues. CDR3 nucleotides: TGTGCCAGCAGCCCTCGCCCGGCTGTGGCCGAGCAGTACTTC. Translating gives CASSPRPAVAEQYF.

This rearrangement joins TRBV14 to TRBJ1-2; D unclear. CDR1 and CDR2 (germline): SGHDN, FVKESK. V gave up 0 bases and J gave up 8 bases, with 10 bases separating them. The CDR3 totals 13 residues. This CDR3 is CASSQEGSRGYTF. The CDR3 DNA follows: TGTGCCAGCAGCCAAGAGGGGTCGAGAGGCTACACCTTC.

In its sample, this clone was seen once. This chain links TRBV18 with TRBJ1-6; D remains ambiguous. This CDR3 spans 17 amino acids. V was trimmed by 2 bases and J by 14 bases, leaving 25 bases between them. Germline V gene sequence: CDR1 KGHSH, CDR2 LQKENI. The DNA for the CDR3 is TGTGCCAGCTCACCAACCGCCTCACTAATACGTCCTGGGGCCCTCCACTTT. It codes for CASSPTASLIRPGALHF.

The chain carries TRBV18 and TRBJ1-1; TRBD1 aligns across 8 bases. Germline lookup yields CDR1 KGHSH and CDR2 LQKENI. The CDR3 totals 15 residues. Trimming removed 3 bases from V and 5 bases from J; junction bases left unmatched: 8. The CDR3 DNA reads TGTGCCAGCTCACCTCCCGACAGGGGAAGGACTGAAGCTTTCTTT. Translation: CASSPPDRGRTEAFF.

This chain uses TRBV20-1 with TRBJ1-3, with a weak D call TRBD1 (6 bases). The CDR3 covers 14 residues. V was pared by 3 bases and J by 0 bases, with 9 bases between. Germline V gene lookup returns CDR1 DFQATT and CDR2 SNEGSKA (reference sequence). CDR3 in DNA: TGCAGTGCTAGTGAGGACAGCTCTGGAAACACCATATATTTT. Protein sequence: CSASEDSSGNTIYF.

The chain joins TRBV19 to TRBJ2-7, with TRBD2 as a possible D gene (5 bases). Trimming removed 3 bases at V and 4 bases at J, with 10 bases between. This CDR3 spans 13 amino acids. Germline V gene lookup returns CDR1 LNHDA and CDR2 SQIVND (reference sequence). The CDR3: CASSIGRGYEQYF. DNA for the CDR3: TGTGCCAGTAGTATCGGTCGGGGATACGAGCAGTACTTC.

The chain employs TRBV19 and TRBJ1-2; TRBD1 agrees at 7 bases. In germline, CDR1 is LNHDA, CDR2 SQIVND (reference sequence). Losses at the gene ends were 9 bases for V and 4 bases for J; bases not matched to a gene: 11. The CDR3 is made up of 14 amino acids. The CDR3 loop is CASQDRDESYGYTF. Written as DNA, the CDR3 is TGTGCCAGCCAAGACAGGGACGAAAGCTATGGCTACACCTTC.

This chain joins TRBV27 and TRBJ1-2; the match to TRBD1 covers 8 bases. Germline loops: CDR1 MNHEY, CDR2 SMNVEV (reference sequence). CDR3 length equals 16 residues. After removal of 8 bases from V and 7 bases from J, the junction contained 18 bases not matched to a gene. The CDR3 DNA follows: TGTGCCAGCTCAACCGGGGGAACAGGGGGAACGGGTGGCTACACCTTC. This translates into CASSTGGTGGTGGYTF.

The gene calls are TRBV19 and TRBJ2-2; 7 nucleotides align to TRBD1. The CDR3 has 14 amino acids. Germline V gives CDR1 LNHDA, CDR2 SQIVND (reference sequence). V trimming: 7 bases; J trimming: 1 base; junction bases outside the gene matches: 3. The CDR3 protein is CASKGQVNTGELFF. CDR3 DNA sequence: TGTGCCAGTAAAGGACAGGTGAACACCGGGGAGCTGTTTTTT.

V usage is TRBV27 and J usage is TRBJ1-6, with no clear D. V was pared by 2 bases and J by 9 bases, with 14 bases between. Germline-derived CDR1 and CDR2 are MNHEY and SMNVEV (reference sequence). The CDR3 consists of 15 residues. CDR3 sequence (DNA): TGTGCCAGCAGTTTAAATAGGTTGAGAATTTCACCCCTCCACTTT. Translating gives CASSLNRLRISPLHF.

V is TRBV2 and J is TRBJ2-1, with TRBD1 matching over 9 bases. The CDR3 is made up of 14 amino acids. Germline V CDR1 and CDR2: SNHLY, FYNNEI. V shed 7 bases, J shed 7 bases, and the junction held 8 bases outside the gene matches. The CDR3 DNA sequence: TGTGCCAGCACGGGGGGACAGGGAGTGAATGAGCAGTTCTTC. Amino acids: CASTGGQGVNEQFF.

This chain uses TRBV2 with TRBJ1-5, with 7 bases aligning to TRBD1. CDR3 length equals 14 residues. Trimming removed 3 bases from V and 6 bases from J; junction bases left unmatched: 5. Per the germline V gene, CDR1 is SNHLY and CDR2 is FYNNEI. CDR3 coding DNA: TGTGCCAGCAGTGACCGCCGGACAGGTCAGCCCCAGCATTTT. This encodes CASSDRRTGQPQHF.

V usage is TRBV29-1 and J usage is TRBJ2-7; the match to TRBD2 covers 8 bases. The V segment lost 4 bases and the J segment 3 bases; nucleotides outside the gene matches: 11. The CDR3 length is 15 residues. Per germline, CDR1 SQVTM and CDR2 ANQGSEA. The CDR3 sequence is CSVVTVAGYIYEQYF. CDR3 nucleotide sequence: TGCAGCGTTGTTACGGTAGCGGGATATATCTACGAGCAGTACTTC.

This clone was counted a single time. The chain recombines TRBV14 with TRBJ2-7; tentatively, D is TRBD1 or TRBD2 (5 bases each). CDR3 size: 13 residues. The germline gives CDR1 SGHDN, CDR2 FVKESK. V was clipped by 4 bases and J by 4 bases, with 11 bases between them. Here the CDR3 reads CASSRLRGYEQYF. CDR3 in DNA: TGTGCCAGCAGCCGTCTGAGGGGTTACGAGCAGTACTTC.

The gene calls are TRBV2 and TRBJ1-2, with 7 bases lining up with TRBD1. CDR3 length: 14 residues. Germline V gives CDR1 SNHLY, CDR2 FYNNEI. After removal of 6 bases from V and 6 bases from J, the junction contained 10 bases not matched to a gene. The DNA for the CDR3 is TGTGCCAGCAGCGAGGACAGGTTGCCCAATGGCTACACCTTC. Translated: CASSEDRLPNGYTF.

V and J are TRBV2 and TRBJ1-1, with no clear D. The germline V and J ends were trimmed by 5 bases and 1 base, with 14 bases remaining between them. CDR3 length: 15 amino acids. The germline V gene has CDR1 SNHLY and CDR2 FYNNEI. The CDR3 nucleotides read TGTGCCAGCAGTCCACCACCTGCAGGGAACACTGAAGCTTTCTTT. Its translation: CASSPPPAGNTEAFF.

This clone was counted only a few times. The chain is built from TRBV6-5 and TRBJ1-1; D gene unclear. The CDR3 runs to 14 residues. The V gene's germline CDR1 is MNHEY and CDR2 SVGAGI. Trimming shortened V by 11 bases and J by 2 bases, and 18 bases separated the two germline ends. The CDR3 is CACLLGGANTEAFF. The DNA for the CDR3 is TGTGCCTGCCTTTTGGGTGGAGCCAACACTGAAGCTTTCTTT.

Comment on this clone: Different DNA sequences within this sample yield the same CDR3. V is TRBV27 and J is TRBJ1-5; D uncertain. CDR3 size: 15 residues. Germline V lookup: CDR1 MNHEY, CDR2 SMNVEV (reference sequence). V was shortened by 0 bases and J by 4 bases, with 10 bases between the two germline ends. The chain's CDR3 is CASSLSKAVNQPQHF. As DNA, the CDR3 is TGTGCCAGCAGTTTATCGAAGGCAGTTAATCAGCCCCAGCATTTT.

This rearrangement joins TRBV5-1 to TRBJ1-5, with 8 bases fitting TRBD1. From germline, CDR1 is SGHRS and CDR2 YFSETQ. There are 15 residues in the CDR3. V gave up 3 bases and J gave up 7 bases; unmatched junction bases: 9. The CDR3 nucleotides read TGCGCCAGCAGCTCCGGACAGGGAGTCGGGCAGCCCCAGCATTTT. Translation: CASSSGQGVGQPQHF.

V gene TRBV5-3 combines with J gene TRBJ2-4; 7 bases fit TRBD2. TRBV5-3 is noted as an ORF with a role that remains uncertain. The CDR3 is made up of 15 amino acids. Trimming cost V 5 bases and J 1 base; bases outside gene matches: 6. The CDR3 DNA is TGTGCCAGAAGTTCTCGGGGGGAGGCCAAAAACATTCAGTACTTC. Protein product: CARSSRGEAKNIQYF.

The CDR3 DNA reads TGTGCCAGCAGCAAAGGTCGGGGGGTCAGGGGAAACACCATATATTTT. Protein sequence: CASSKGRGVRGNTIYF. The V gene is TRBV21-1, the J gene TRBJ1-3. TRBV21-1 is a documented pseudogene. This CDR3 comprises 16 residues.

The CDR3 bases are TGTGCCAGTAGTTACCGGGACGTTAGCAATCAGCCCCAGCATTTT. It translates to CASSYRDVSNQPQHF. V usage is TRBV19 and J usage is TRBJ1-5; tentative D call: TRBD1 (5 bases). The CDR3 has 15 residues. Trimming removed 5 bases from V and 0 bases from J, with 11 bases in between. Germline loops: CDR1 LNHDA, CDR2 SQIVND (reference sequence).

On this clone itself: Other DNA sequences within the sample encode an identical CDR3. J is TRBJ1-1 and V is TRBV6-5, with D possibly TRBD1 on 5 matching bases. The CDR3 contains 14 residues. Germline CDR1 is MNHEY and CDR2 is SVGAGI. V was pared by 0 bases and J by 2 bases, with 7 bases between. The DNA for the CDR3 is TGTGCCAGCAGTTACTCGGGACTAAACACTGAAGCTTTCTTT. This translates into CASSYSGLNTEAFF.